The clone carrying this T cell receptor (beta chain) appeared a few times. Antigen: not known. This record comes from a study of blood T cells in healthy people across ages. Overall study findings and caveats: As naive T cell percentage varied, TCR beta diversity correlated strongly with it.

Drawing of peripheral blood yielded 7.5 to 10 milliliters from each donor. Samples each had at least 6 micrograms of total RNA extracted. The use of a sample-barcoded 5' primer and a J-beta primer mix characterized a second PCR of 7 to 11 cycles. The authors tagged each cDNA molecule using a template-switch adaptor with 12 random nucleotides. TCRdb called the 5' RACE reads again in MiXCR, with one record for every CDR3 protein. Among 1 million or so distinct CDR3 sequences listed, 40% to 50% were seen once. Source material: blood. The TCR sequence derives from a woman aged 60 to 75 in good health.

The CDR3 DNA follows: TGTGCCAGCAGATTTACTAGCGGGGCCACCTACGAGCAGTACTTC. As protein: CASRFTSGATYEQYF. The chain links TRBV6-6 to TRBJ2-7; 10 bases are a match to TRBD2. The germline V gene has CDR1 MNHNY and CDR2 SVGAGI (reference sequence). The CDR3 has 15 amino acids. V dropped 6 bases and J dropped 2; count of bases not matched to a gene: 7.